A selection of T cell receptor beta chains follows, all from one sample in a study of blood T cell repertoires in COVID-19. The protocol was immunoSEQ multiplex PCR, while the TCRdb copy is restricted to in-frame clones and leaves out a portion. This sample has 300,000 or so clones, with more than 80% found just once. Sequencing was done on a sample of peripheral blood. Every receptor here comes from a woman between 40 and 55 years old with acute or convalescent COVID-19. Both conserved end residues are part of each CDR3. Fields, in order: clone size, J gene, V gene, D gene, CDR3 DNA, CDR3 protein. The D gene is left open where the match is weak. Only some rows state a clone size, as once, few, many or a class for expanded clones.

- TRBJ2-5 TRBV11-2 - TGTGCCAGCGCCAGCGGAGCGGTAGAGACCCAGTACTTC CASASGAVETQYF
- TRBJ2-3 TRBV19 - TGTGCCAGTTCCCAGAGCGGGCTTGCGCAGTATTTT CASSQSGLAQYF
- TRBJ1-6 TRBV7-2 - TGTGCCAGCAGCCAGAGGGCTGCCGGGAGCTCACCCCTCCACTTT CASSQRAAGSSPLHF
- TRBJ2-5 TRBV5-1 - TGCGCCAGCAGCCCAAGCCAGGGAGAGACCCAGTACTTC CASSPSQGETQYF
- TRBJ1-2 TRBV12-5 - TGTGCTAGTGGAGGATGGAGTACCTATGGCTACACCTTC CASGGWSTYGYTF
- TRBJ2-5 TRBV3-1/TRBV3-2 TRBD2 TGTGCCAGCAGCCAAGAGCGGGGGGGCCGGGAGACCCAGTACTTC CASSQERGGRETQYF
- TRBJ1-1 TRBV3-1/TRBV3-2 - TGTGCCAGCAGCCATTCGCAGGCAGGGACTGAAGCTTTCTTT CASSHSQAGTEAFF
- TRBJ1-1 TRBV5-1 - TGCGCCAGCAGCTTGGGGCCAGGGGCCCTGAACACTGAAGCTTTCTTT CASSLGPGALNTEAFF
once TRBJ1-2 TRBV9 - TGTGCCAGCAGCGTAAGTGCAGGGCTCTATGGCTACACCTTC CASSVSAGLYGYTF
- TRBJ1-1 TRBV5-7 TRBD1 TGTGCCAGCAGCTGGAGGGACAGGGTTTCGGACACTGAAGCTTTCTTT CASSWRDRVSDTEAFF
few TRBJ1-2 TRBV6-5 - TGTGCCAGCAGGGCACAGTCCTATGGGGGGTATGGCTACACCTTC CASRAQSYGGYGYTF
- TRBJ1-6 TRBV7-2 TRBD1 TGTGCCAGCAGCCCCCGACAGGGTCGATCACCCCTCCACTTT CASSPRQGRSPLHF
- TRBJ2-5 TRBV14 - TGTGCCAGCAGCCAAGATTGGGCAGTCCAAGAGACCCAGTACTTC CASSQDWAVQETQYF
- TRBJ1-6 TRBV5-1 TRBD1 TGCGCCAGCAGCTCCGACAGGGGTTCACCCCTCCACTTT CASSSDRGSPLHF
once TRBJ2-3 TRBV3-1/TRBV3-2 TRBD1 TGTGCCAGCAGCCCCAGGACCGGACAGGGGGGAGGTACGCAGTATTTT CASSPRTGQGGGTQYF